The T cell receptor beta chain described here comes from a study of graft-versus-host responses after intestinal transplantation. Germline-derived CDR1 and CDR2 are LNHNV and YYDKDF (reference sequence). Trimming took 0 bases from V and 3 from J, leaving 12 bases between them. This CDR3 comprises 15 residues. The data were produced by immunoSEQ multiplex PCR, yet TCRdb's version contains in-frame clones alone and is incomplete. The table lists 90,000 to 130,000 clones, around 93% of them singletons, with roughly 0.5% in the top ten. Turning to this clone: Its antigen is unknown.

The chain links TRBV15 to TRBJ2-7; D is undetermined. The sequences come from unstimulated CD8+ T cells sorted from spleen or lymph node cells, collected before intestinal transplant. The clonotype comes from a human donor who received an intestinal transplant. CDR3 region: CATSRDDQTSYEQYF. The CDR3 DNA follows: TGTGCCACCAGCAGAGACGACCAGACCAGCTACGAGCAGTACTTC.